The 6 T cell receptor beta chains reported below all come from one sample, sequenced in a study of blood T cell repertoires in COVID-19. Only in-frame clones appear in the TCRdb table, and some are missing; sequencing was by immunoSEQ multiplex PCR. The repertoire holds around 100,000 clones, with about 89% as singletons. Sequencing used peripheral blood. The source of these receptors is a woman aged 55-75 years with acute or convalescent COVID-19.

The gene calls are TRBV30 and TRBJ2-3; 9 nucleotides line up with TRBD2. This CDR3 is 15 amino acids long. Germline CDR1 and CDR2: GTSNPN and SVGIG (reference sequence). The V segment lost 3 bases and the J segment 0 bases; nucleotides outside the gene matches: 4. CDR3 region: CAWSPSGASTDTQYF. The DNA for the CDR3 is TGTGCCTGGAGCCCTAGCGGGGCTAGCACAGATACGCAGTATTTT.

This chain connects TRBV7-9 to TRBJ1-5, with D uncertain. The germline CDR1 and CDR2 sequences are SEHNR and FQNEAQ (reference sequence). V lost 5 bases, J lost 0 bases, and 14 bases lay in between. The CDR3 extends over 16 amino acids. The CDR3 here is CASSPGGGFSNQPQHF. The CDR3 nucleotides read TGTGCCAGCAGCCCGGGCGGAGGCTTTAGCAATCAGCCCCAGCATTTT.

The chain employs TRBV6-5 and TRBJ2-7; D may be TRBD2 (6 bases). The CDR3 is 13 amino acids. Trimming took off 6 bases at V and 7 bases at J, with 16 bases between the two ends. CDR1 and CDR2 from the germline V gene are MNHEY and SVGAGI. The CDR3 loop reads CASSPRENGEQYF. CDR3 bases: TGTGCCAGCAGCCCCCGGGAGAACGGAGAGCAGTACTTC.

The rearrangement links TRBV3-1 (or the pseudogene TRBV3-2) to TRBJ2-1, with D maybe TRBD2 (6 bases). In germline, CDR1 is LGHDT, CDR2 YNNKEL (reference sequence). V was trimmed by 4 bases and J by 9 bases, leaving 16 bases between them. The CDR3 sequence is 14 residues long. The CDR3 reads CASSPSSGVTEQFF. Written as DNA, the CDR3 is TGTGCCAGCAGCCCGTCTTCGGGAGTCACTGAGCAGTTCTTC.

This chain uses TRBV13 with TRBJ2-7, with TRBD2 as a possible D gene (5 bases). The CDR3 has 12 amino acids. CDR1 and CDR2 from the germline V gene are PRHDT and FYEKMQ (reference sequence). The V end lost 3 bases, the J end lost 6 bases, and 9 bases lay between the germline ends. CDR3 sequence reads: CASSFLRGEQYV. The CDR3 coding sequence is TGTGCCAGCAGCTTTCTTCGGGGCGAGCAGTACGTC.

The CDR3: CASSQGGVEAFF. The CDR3, as DNA: TGTGCCAGCAGCCAAGGGGGGGTTGAAGCTTTCTTT. This chain links TRBV6-5 with TRBJ1-1; tentative D call: TRBD1 (6 bases). CDR3 size: 12 residues. The germline V and J ends were trimmed by 6 bases and 7 bases, with 12 bases remaining between them. Germline V gene sequence: CDR1 MNHEY, CDR2 SVGAGI.